The rows below give T cell receptor beta chains drawn from one sample of a study of T cell clonotyping in hematopoietic cell transplantation. The table came from immunoSEQ multiplex PCR; TCRdb's copy has only in-frame clones and leaves some out. Among roughly 29,000 clones listed, approximately 90% were seen once. Sample: PBMCs, taken 100 days after allogeneic stem cell transplant. These receptors came from a female patient aged 50-59 years who had an allogeneic stem cell transplant from a related donor, so the T cells may come from the graft donor. Some clones in this sample may be carry-over from other donors' samples. The CDR3 runs from the conserved cysteine through the conserved F or W. D genes are given only for firm matches. Rows give clone size only sometimes, using once, few, many, or a class for an expanded clone.

>TRBV14|.|TRBJ2-1|TRBD2|15
CASSPPGLSYNEQFF
TGTGCCAGCAGCCCCCCGGGACTATCCTACAATGAGCAGTTCTTC
>TRBV6-6|.|TRBJ2-2|.|14
CASSYSRDTGELFF
TGTGCCAGCAGTTACTCGAGGGACACCGGGGAGCTGTTTTTT
>TRBV27|.|TRBJ2-7|.|15
CASSKWLGRGYEQYF
TGTGCCAGCAGTAAATGGCTGGGCAGGGGTTACGAGCAGTACTTC
>TRBV19|.|TRBJ2-4|.|16
CASSTQGTGQIDIQYF
TGTGCCAGTAGTACGCAAGGCACAGGGCAAATAGACATTCAGTACTTC
>TRBV5-1|.|TRBJ1-4|.|14
CASSFGGGFEKLFF
TGCGCCAGCAGCTTTGGTGGGGGGTTTGAAAAACTGTTTTTT
>TRBV4-2|.|TRBJ1-1|.|14
CASSQEPAGTEAFF
TGTGCCAGCAGCCAAGAACCGGCGGGCACTGAAGCTTTCTTT
>TRBV5-1|.|TRBJ2-3|.|15
CASSWGRGGTDTQYF
TGCGCCAGCAGCTGGGGTCGGGGTGGGACAGATACGCAGTATTTT
>TRBV4-2|few|TRBJ2-7|TRBD1|15
CASSQSSGTGREQYF
TGTGCCAGCAGCCAATCCTCCGGGACAGGGCGCGAGCAGTACTTC
>TRBV5-1|.|TRBJ2-7|.|13
CASSPSWSYEQYF
TGCGCCAGCAGCCCAAGTTGGTCCTACGAGCAGTACTTC
>TRBV2|.|TRBJ1-5|TRBD1|13
CASRGTGDQPQHF
TGTGCCAGCAGGGGGACAGGGGATCAGCCCCAGCATTTT
>TRBV6-5|once|TRBJ2-5|.|13
CASSYGGLETQYF
TGTGCCAGCAGTTACGGGGGGCTAGAGACCCAGTACTTC
>TRBV14|.|TRBJ1-1|.|13
CASSQDRDTEAFF
TGTGCCAGCAGCCAAGACAGGGACACTGAAGCTTTCTTT
>TRBV2|.|TRBJ1-6|TRBD1|15
CARGTGQDDNSPLHF
TGTGCCAGAGGGACAGGGCAGGACGATAATTCACCCCTCCACTTT
>TRBV10-3|.|TRBJ2-2|TRBD2|16
CAISPSGGVNTGELFF
TGTGCCATCAGCCCTTCTGGGGGGGTTAACACCGGGGAGCTGTTTTTT
>TRBV5-1|.|TRBJ1-3|.|14
CASSLVGAGNTIYF
TGCGCCAGCAGCTTGGTTGGGGCTGGAAACACCATATATTTT
>TRBV5-1|.|TRBJ2-7|.|15
CASSPLGASTYEQYF
TGCGCCAGCAGCCCCTTAGGGGCTTCCACCTACGAGCAGTACTTC
>TRBV9|.|TRBJ1-1|.|15
CASSFRVAGDTEAFF
TGTGCCAGCAGCTTCCGGGTAGCGGGGGACACTGAAGCTTTCTTT
>TRBV13|.|TRBJ2-6|.|14
CATPEGREANVLTF
TGTGCCACCCCCGAGGGGCGGGAGGCCAACGTCCTGACTTTC
>TRBV27|.|TRBJ2-7|TRBD1|15
CASSSRDRGSYEQYF
TGTGCCAGCAGTTCCCGGGACAGGGGGTCCTACGAGCAGTACTTC
>TRBV2|.|TRBJ2-6|.|16
CASSTDSISGANVLTF
TGTGCCAGCAGTACCGACAGTATCTCTGGGGCCAACGTCCTGACTTTC
>TRBV19|.|TRBJ2-7|.|14
CASSGSAYGYEQYF
TGTGCCAGTAGTGGGTCCGCATACGGCTACGAGCAGTACTTC
>TRBV29-1|.|TRBJ2-3|.|12
CSVVDSTDTQYF
TGCAGCGTTGTGGACAGCACAGATACGCAGTATTTT
>TRBV4-2|.|TRBJ2-5|TRBD2|18
CASSQVGEGGGVQETQYF
TGTGCCAGCAGCCAAGTCGGCGAGGGCGGGGGGGTCCAAGAGACCCAGTACTTC
>TRBV5-1|.|TRBJ2-2|.|14
CASSLSKNTGELFF
TGCGCCAGCAGCTTGAGCAAGAACACCGGGGAGCTGTTTTTT
>TRBV27|.|TRBJ2-4|.|15
CASSPLLIRRNIQYF
TGTGCCAGCAGTCCTCTGCTTATACGACGGAACATTCAGTACTTC
>TRBV2|few|TRBJ2-3|TRBD2|18
CASSRLAGGQSGADTQYF
TGTGCCAGCAGTAGACTAGCGGGGGGGCAAAGTGGGGCAGATACGCAGTATTTT
>TRBV5-1|.|TRBJ1-4|.|15
CASSLDGATNERLFF
TGCGCCAGCAGCTTGGATGGGGCAACTAATGAAAGACTGTTTTTT
>TRBV2|.|TRBJ2-1|.|12
CASSGGKDEQFF
TGTGCCAGCAGTGGGGGTAAGGATGAGCAGTTCTTC
>TRBV7-2|few|TRBJ2-7|.|12
CASSFLGYEQYF
TGTGCCAGCAGCTTTTTAGGCTACGAGCAGTACTTC
>TRBV30|.|TRBJ1-5|TRBD1|16
CAWSSRQGKFNQPQHF
TGTGCCTGGAGTTCGAGACAGGGGAAGTTCAATCAGCCCCAGCATTTT
>TRBV7-6|.|TRBJ2-7|.|13
CASSPGTPYEQYF
TGTGCCAGCAGCCCCGGGACACCCTACGAGCAGTACTTC
>TRBV9|once|TRBJ2-3|TRBD1|16
CASSVVPGQGADTQYF
TGTGCCAGCAGCGTAGTCCCGGGACAGGGGGCAGATACGCAGTATTTT
>TRBV2|few|TRBJ2-1|TRBD1|15
CASTLYRGMKNEQFF
TGTGCCAGCACCCTATACAGGGGAATGAAGAATGAGCAGTTCTTC
>TRBV5-5|.|TRBJ1-5|TRBD1|16
CASSLGTGGAGQPQHF
TGTGCCAGCAGCTTGGGGACAGGGGGCGCGGGTCAGCCCCAGCATTTT
>TRBV4-1|once|TRBJ2-3|.|14
CASSGLGYTDTQYF
TGCGCCAGCAGTGGGTTGGGATACACAGATACGCAGTATTTT
>TRBV11-2|.|TRBJ2-7|.|16
CASSLGGRDITYEQYF
TGTGCCAGCAGCTTAGGGGGTCGGGACATCACCTACGAGCAGTACTTC
>TRBV20-1|.|TRBJ1-4|.|11
CSAQGREKLFF
TGCAGTGCTCAGGGCAGGGAAAAACTGTTTTTT
>TRBV2|.|TRBJ2-5|.|12
CASRGDPETQYF
TGTGCCAGCAGGGGGGATCCCGAGACCCAGTACTTC
>TRBV30|.|TRBJ1-4|TRBD1|12
CARQGGDEKLFF
TGTGCCCGACAGGGAGGCGATGAAAAACTGTTTTTT
>TRBV7-9|.|TRBJ1-2|.|11
CASSRDYGYTF
TGTGCCAGCAGCCGAGACTATGGCTACACCTTC
>TRBV5-1|.|TRBJ2-3|.|16
CASSSGYFSSTDTQYF
TGCGCCAGCAGTTCCGGCTACTTTTCTAGCACAGATACGCAGTATTTT
>TRBV7-8|.|TRBJ2-7|.|16
CASTFSPDSISYEQYF
TGTGCCAGCACCTTTTCACCTGACAGCATATCCTACGAGCAGTACTTC
>TRBV7-9|.|TRBJ2-7|.|12
CASSLTAYEQYF
TGTGCCAGCAGCTTAACCGCCTACGAGCAGTACTTC
>TRBV6-6|.|TRBJ1-4|.|10
CASSLGKLFF
TGTGCCAGCAGTTTGGGGAAACTGTTTTTT
>TRBV5-4|.|TRBJ1-4|.|16
CASSLAGAGSGEKLFF
TGTGCCAGCAGCCTCGCTGGGGCAGGCTCTGGGGAAAAACTGTTTTTT
>TRBV2|.|TRBJ2-3|.|15
CASSSQGGSTDTQYF
TGTGCCAGCAGTTCACAGGGAGGTAGCACAGATACGCAGTATTTT
>TRBV4-1|.|TRBJ2-2|TRBD1|16
CASTPRIGQGTGELFF
TGCGCCAGCACCCCAAGAATTGGACAGGGGACCGGGGAGCTGTTTTTT
>TRBV10-3|.|TRBJ1-4|.|15
CAISESRGSAEKLFF
TGTGCCATCAGTGAGTCCCGAGGGTCCGCAGAAAAACTGTTTTTT
>TRBV7-2|.|TRBJ1-4|.|13
CASSRGRDEKLFF
TGTGCCAGCAGTCGGGGGCGCGACGAAAAACTGTTTTTT
>TRBV11-2|.|TRBJ2-3|.|13
CASSFYASDPQYF
TGTGCCAGCAGCTTCTACGCCTCGGATCCGCAGTATTTT
>TRBV11-2|.|TRBJ2-7|.|16
CASRPIRTPSSYEQYF
TGTGCCAGCAGACCCATCAGGACCCCGAGCTCCTACGAGCAGTACTTC
>TRBV6-5|.|TRBJ2-5|TRBD2|13
CASSRGVQETQYF
TGTGCCAGCAGTCGGGGGGTACAAGAGACCCAGTACTTC
>TRBV7-9|.|TRBJ2-5|TRBD1|14
CASSWGQGQETQYF
TGTGCCAGCAGCTGGGGACAGGGTCAAGAGACCCAGTACTTC
>TRBV5-1|.|TRBJ1-1|.|12
CASSLGFGETFF
TGCGCCAGCAGCTTGGGGTTCGGGGAGACTTTCTTT
>TRBV10-3|.|TRBJ1-2|TRBD1|15
CAISAGQGLDYGYTF
TGTGCCATCAGTGCGGGACAGGGCTTAGACTATGGCTACACCTTC
>TRBV18|.|TRBJ2-2|.|15
CASSQDRLRVGELFF
TGTGCCAGCTCACAAGACAGACTCCGGGTTGGGGAGCTGTTTTTT
>TRBV9|once|TRBJ2-3|TRBD2|16
CASSVVPGGLADTQYF
TGTGCCAGCAGCGTAGTCCCGGGGGGGCTAGCAGATACGCAGTATTTT
>TRBV7-9|.|TRBJ2-5|.|13
CASSRDTGETQYF
TGTGCCAGCAGCCGCGACACGGGGGAGACCCAGTACTTC
>TRBV19|few|TRBJ1-1|.|16
CASSMAFAGVNTEAFF
TGTGCCAGTAGTATGGCCTTTGCAGGGGTGAACACTGAAGCTTTCTTT
>TRBV6-5|.|TRBJ1-2|TRBD1|15
CASSPPTGASYGYTF
TGTGCCAGCAGCCCTCCGACAGGGGCGTCCTATGGCTACACCTTC